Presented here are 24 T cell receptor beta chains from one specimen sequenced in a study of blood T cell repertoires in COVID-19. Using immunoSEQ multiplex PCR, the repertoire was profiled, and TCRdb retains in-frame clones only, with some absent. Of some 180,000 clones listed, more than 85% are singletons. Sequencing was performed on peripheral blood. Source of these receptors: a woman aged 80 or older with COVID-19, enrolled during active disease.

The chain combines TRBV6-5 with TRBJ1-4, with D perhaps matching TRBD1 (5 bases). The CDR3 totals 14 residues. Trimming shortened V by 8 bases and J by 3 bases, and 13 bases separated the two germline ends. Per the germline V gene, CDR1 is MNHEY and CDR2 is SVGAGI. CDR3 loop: CASGLGGANEKLFF. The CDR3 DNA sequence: TGTGCCAGCGGACTGGGGGGGGCTAATGAAAAACTGTTTTTT.

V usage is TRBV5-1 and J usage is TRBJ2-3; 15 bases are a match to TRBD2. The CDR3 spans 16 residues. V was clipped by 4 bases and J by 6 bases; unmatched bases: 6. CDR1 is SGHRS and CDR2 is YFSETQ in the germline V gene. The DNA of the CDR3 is TGCGCCAGCAGCCTGGGACTAGCGGGAGGCTGGGATACGCAGTATTTT. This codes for CASSLGLAGGWDTQYF. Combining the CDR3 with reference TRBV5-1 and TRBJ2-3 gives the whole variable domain KAGVTQTPRYLIKTRGQQVTLSCSPISGHRSVSWYQQTPGQGLQFLFEYFSETQRNKGNFPGRFSGRQFSNSRSEMNVSTLELGDSALYLCASSLGLAGGWDTQYFGPGTRLTVL.

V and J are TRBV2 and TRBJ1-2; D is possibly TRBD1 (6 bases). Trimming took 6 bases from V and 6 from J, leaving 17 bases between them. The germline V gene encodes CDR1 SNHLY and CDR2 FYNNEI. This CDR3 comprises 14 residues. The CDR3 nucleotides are TGTGCCAGCAGCTCATTGGGGAGGGGGGATGGCTACACCTTC. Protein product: CASSSLGRGDGYTF.

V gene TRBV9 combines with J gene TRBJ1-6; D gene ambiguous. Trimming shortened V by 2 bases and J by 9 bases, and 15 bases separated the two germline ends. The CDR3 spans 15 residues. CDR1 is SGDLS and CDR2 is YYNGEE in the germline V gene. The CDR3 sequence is CASSVGTAPGSPLHF. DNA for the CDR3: TGTGCCAGCAGCGTTGGCACAGCACCAGGTTCACCCCTCCACTTT.

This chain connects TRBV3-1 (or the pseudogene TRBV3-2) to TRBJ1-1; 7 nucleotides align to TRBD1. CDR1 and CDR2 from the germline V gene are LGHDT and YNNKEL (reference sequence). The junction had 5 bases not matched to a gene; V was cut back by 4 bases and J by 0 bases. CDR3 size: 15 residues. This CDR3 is CASSPWDSMNTEAFF. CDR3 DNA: TGTGCCAGCAGCCCCTGGGACAGCATGAACACTGAAGCTTTCTTT.

DNA of the CDR3: TGTGCCAGCAGCTCCCCAGGACGGGATAGGCGGTACACCGGGGAGCTGTTTTTT. Its translation: CASSSPGRDRRYTGELFF. The chain joins TRBV9 to TRBJ2-2; perhaps TRBD2 as D (5 bases). The V end was cut by 4 bases, the J end by 3 bases, with 22 bases between. The germline V gene encodes CDR1 SGDLS and CDR2 YYNGEE. The CDR3 sequence is 18 residues long.

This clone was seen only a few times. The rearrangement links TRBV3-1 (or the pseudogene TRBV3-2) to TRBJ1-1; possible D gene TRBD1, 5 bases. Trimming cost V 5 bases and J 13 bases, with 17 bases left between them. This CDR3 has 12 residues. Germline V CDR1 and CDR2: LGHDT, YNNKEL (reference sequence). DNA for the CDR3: TGTGCCAGCAGCGGACCAGGGTCGGGGGTTTTCTTT. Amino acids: CASSGPGSGVFF.

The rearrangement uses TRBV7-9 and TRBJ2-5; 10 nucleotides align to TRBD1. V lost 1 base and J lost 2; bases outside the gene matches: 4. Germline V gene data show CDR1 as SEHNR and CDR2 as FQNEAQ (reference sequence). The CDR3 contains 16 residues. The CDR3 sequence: CASSLVGTGDQETQYF. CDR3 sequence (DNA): TGTGCCAGCAGCTTAGTCGGGACAGGGGATCAAGAGACCCAGTACTTC.

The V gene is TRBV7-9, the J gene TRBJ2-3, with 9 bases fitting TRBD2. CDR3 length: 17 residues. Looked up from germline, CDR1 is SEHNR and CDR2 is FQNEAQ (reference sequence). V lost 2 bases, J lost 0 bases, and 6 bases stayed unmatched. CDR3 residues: CASSLLAGGPSTDTQYF. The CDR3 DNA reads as TGTGCCAGCAGCTTACTGGCGGGAGGGCCGAGCACAGATACGCAGTATTTT. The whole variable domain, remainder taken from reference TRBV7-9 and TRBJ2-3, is DTGVSQNPRHKITKRGQNVTFRCDPISEHNRLYWYRQTLGQGPEFLTYFQNEAQLEKSRLLSDRFSAERPKGSFSTLEIQRTEQGDSAMYLCASSLLAGGPSTDTQYFGPGTRLTVL.

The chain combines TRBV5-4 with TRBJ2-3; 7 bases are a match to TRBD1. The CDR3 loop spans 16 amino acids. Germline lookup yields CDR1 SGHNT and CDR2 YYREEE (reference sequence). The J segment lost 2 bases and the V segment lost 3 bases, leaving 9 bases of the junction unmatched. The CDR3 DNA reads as TGTGCCAGCAGCTCAGACACAGGGGTTTTCACAGATACGCAGTATTTT. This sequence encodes CASSSDTGVFTDTQYF.

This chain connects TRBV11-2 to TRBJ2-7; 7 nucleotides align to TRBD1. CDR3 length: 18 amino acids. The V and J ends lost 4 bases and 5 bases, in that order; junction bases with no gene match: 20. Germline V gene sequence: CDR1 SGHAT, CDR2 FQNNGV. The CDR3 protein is CASSSNIPSPTGRHEQYF. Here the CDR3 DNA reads TGTGCCAGCAGCTCGAATATCCCCAGCCCGACAGGGCGCCACGAGCAGTACTTC.

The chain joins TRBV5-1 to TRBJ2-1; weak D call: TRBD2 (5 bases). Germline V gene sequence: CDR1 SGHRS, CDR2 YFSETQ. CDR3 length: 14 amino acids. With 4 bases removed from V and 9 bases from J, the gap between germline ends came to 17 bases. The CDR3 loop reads CASSLSLSAAEQFF. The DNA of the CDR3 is TGCGCCAGCAGCCTCTCCCTCTCAGCGGCTGAGCAGTTCTTC.

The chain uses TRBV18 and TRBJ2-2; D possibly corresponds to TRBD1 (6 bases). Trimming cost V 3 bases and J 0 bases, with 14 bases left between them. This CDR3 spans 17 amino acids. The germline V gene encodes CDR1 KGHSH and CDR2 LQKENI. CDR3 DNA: TGTGCCAGCTCACCTCCGGACAGTTTTGCGAACACCGGGGAGCTGTTTTTT. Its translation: CASSPPDSFANTGELFF.

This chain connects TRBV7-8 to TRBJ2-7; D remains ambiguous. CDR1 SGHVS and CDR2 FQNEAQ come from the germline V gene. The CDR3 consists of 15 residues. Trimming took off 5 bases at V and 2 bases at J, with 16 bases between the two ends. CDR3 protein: CASSASAGGAYEQYF. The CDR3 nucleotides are TGTGCCAGCAGCGCCAGTGCTGGCGGTGCCTACGAGCAGTACTTC.

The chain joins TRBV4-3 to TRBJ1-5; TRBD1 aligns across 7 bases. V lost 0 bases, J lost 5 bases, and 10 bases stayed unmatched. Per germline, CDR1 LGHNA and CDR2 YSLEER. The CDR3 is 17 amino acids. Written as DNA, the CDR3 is TGCGCCAGCAGCCAAGATCCTCCCCCTCAGGGGGATCAGCCCCAGCATTTT. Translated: CASSQDPPPQGDQPQHF.

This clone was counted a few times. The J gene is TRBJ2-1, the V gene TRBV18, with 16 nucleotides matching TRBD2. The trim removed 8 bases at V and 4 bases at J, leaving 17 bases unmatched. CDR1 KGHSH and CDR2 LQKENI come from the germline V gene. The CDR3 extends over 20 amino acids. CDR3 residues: CASQTSPGTSGRARYNEQFF. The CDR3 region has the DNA TGTGCCAGCCAGACAAGCCCCGGGACTAGCGGGAGGGCCAGGTACAATGAGCAGTTCTTC.

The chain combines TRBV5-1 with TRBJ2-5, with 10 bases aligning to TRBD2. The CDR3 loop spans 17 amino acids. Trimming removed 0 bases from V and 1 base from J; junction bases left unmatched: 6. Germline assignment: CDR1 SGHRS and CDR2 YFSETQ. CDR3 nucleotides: TGCGCCAGCAGCTTGGGGCTAGCGGGAGATTTCCAAGAGACCCAGTACTTC. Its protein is CASSLGLAGDFQETQYF. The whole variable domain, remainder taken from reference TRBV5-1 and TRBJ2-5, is KAGVTQTPRYLIKTRGQQVTLSCSPISGHRSVSWYQQTPGQGLQFLFEYFSETQRNKGNFPGRFSGRQFSNSRSEMNVSTLELGDSALYLCASSLGLAGDFQETQYFGPGTRLLVL.

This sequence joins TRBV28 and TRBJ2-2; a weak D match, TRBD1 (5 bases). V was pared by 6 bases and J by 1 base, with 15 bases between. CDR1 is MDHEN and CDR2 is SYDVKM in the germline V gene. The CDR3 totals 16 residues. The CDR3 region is CASRLRARGNTGELFF. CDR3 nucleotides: TGTGCCAGCAGACTTAGGGCTAGGGGGAACACCGGGGAGCTGTTTTTT.

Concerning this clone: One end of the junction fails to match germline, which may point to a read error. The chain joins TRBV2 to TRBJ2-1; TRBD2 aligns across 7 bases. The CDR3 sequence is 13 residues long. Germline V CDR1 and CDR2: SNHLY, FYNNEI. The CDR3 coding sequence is TGTGCCAGCAGTGGAGGGATAGGGACTACAAGCCTCTTC. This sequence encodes CASSGGIGTTSLF.

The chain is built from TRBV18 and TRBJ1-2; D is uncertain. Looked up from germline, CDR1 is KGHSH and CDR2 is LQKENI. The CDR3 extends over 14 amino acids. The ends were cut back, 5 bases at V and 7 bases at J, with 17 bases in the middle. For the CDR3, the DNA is TGTGCCAGCTCAACCAACTTTGGGGAGAGTGGCTACACCTTC. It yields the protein CASSTNFGESGYTF.

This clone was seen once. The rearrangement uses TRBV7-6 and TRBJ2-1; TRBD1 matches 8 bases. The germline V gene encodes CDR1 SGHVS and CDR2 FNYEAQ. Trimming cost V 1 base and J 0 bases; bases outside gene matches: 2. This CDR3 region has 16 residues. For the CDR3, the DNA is TGTGCCAGCAGCTTAGTTGGGACAGGCTCCTACAATGAGCAGTTCTTC. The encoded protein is CASSLVGTGSYNEQFF.

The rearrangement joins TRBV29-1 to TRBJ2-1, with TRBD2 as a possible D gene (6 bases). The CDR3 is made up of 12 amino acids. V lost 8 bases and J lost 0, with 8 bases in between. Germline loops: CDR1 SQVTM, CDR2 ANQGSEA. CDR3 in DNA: TGCAGCACCGGGGGCTCCTACAATGAGCAGTTCTTC. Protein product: CSTGGSYNEQFF.

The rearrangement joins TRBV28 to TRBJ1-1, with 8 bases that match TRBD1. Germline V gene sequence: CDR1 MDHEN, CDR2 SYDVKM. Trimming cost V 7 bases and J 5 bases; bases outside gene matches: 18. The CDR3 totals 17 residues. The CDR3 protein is CASTPRLGRGPRTEAFF. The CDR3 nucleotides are TGTGCCAGCACCCCCCGTCTGGGCAGGGGGCCGCGAACTGAAGCTTTCTTT.

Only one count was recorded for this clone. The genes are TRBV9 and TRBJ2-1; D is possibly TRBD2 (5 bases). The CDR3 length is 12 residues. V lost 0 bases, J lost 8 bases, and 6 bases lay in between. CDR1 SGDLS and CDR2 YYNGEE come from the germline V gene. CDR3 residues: CASSVDGDEQFF. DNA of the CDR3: TGTGCCAGCAGCGTAGACGGGGATGAGCAGTTCTTC.